Described below is a single T cell receptor beta chain sequence and its context. Its specific antigen is unknown. No much larger clonotype is one base removed from it; base qualities were not supplied. The library was generated by the immunoSEQ multiplex PCR assay. The multiplex PCR relied on a mix of 60 forward primers for TCR Vbeta segments and 13 reverse primers for TCR Jbeta segments. The CDR3 region of rearranged TCR beta genes was amplified from genomic DNA with a multiplex PCR assay. The Illumina HiSeq System was used to sequence the amplified TCR beta libraries as 87-base-pair reads. The study's processing was this. In a later analysis, 80 million or so unique TCR beta chains were counted across the 650 to 700 repertoires, and approximately 11 million of these chains were shared by at least two donors. Raw reads were error-corrected and collapsed into unique sequences with a nearest-neighbor algorithm that merged closely related sequences to remove PCR and sequencing errors. V, D and J gene segments were assigned by aligning CDR3 sequences to IMGT reference sequences. Each retained sequence needed at least a six-nucleotide match to both a V gene segment and a J gene segment. Rearrangements were called productive when the CDR3 lacked stop codons and stayed in frame with V and J; all others were non-productive. CDR3 was defined by IMGT convention, running from the second conserved V-encoded cysteine to the conserved J-encoded phenylalanine. The earlier analysis of more than 450 of the donors excluded sequences that lacked an unambiguous match to a single V gene segment. In an earlier analysis of approximately 590 of the donors, a V segment was called functional when productive rearrangements were above 56.7%, and segregating when the standard deviation between donors exceeded 5%. To diagnose cytomegalovirus status from the catalog of TCR beta chain sequences, a statistical classification framework was built. V and J gene assignment, in a later analysis, came from comparing TCR nucleotide sequences with IMGT/GENE-DB human TR gene sequences. The TCRdist pipeline was used in a later analysis to assign CDR3 sequences and most-parsimonious VDJ recombination scenarios. In a later analysis, each TCR beta chain was defined by its CDR3 amino acid sequence together with its V-gene family, and reads without a unique V-gene family were excluded. A later analysis removed 592 highly shared, low-generation-probability nucleotide sequences to deal with suspected cross-contamination and a sequencing artifact. A later analysis calculated a clonal expansion index for each public chain from normalized within-repertoire ranks of inferred template counts. In a later analysis, generation probabilities were computed using a VDJ recombination model fitted to out-of-frame rearrangements, and the results were checked against IGoR. A later analysis scored TCR-TCR, TCR-HLA and TCR-CMV co-occurrence with hypergeometric tests, applying a repertoire-size bias correction to TCR pairs. In a later analysis, false discovery rates were estimated by permuting HLA or CMV assignments 20 times. In a later analysis, co-occurring TCRs were grouped using DBSCAN, with TCRdist sequence similarity added in when clustering inside HLA-allele-positive subsets. For co-occurrence clustering, repertoires with fewer than 30,000 or more than 120,000 public chains were excluded, along with five or six repertoires with anomalous nucleotide sharing. TCRdb stores this immuneACCESS table with in-frame sequences only. Part of the clones is absent; in the studies checked, under half of the shortfall reflects unresolved V genes, and no reason is known for the rest. V and J calls plus clone size are reproduced from that table; the DNA served to infer D and trimming. This sample gives 100,000 to 150,000 clones in total; about 79% of them show up just once. Approximately 2% of the sample comes from the top ten.

This sample is drawn from a study of cytomegalovirus exposure and HLA in healthy donors (dated 2017 in TCRdb). For the study in its entirety: An earlier analysis of roughly 500 of the donors reported 250 to 300 Gb of sequence data and 100 million to 130 million unique TCR beta sequences from 150 million to 200 million T cells. An early release that covered fewer than 800 HLA-typed donors contained around 330 gigabases of sequencing data and about 93 million unique TCR sequences. Among the roughly 370 genotyped donors, around 79% belonged to the genetic ancestry cluster associated with self-reported Caucasian donors. The study aimed to test whether signatures of past pathogen exposure could be identified by cataloging public T cell receptors. The T cell repertoires of roughly 660 subjects were profiled by immunosequencing and related to cytomegalovirus serostatus. Besides the first cohort of roughly 640 subjects, a separate validation cohort made up of over 100 different subjects was used. High-throughput TCR immunosequencing, statistical association of individual TCRs with disease status, and machine learning were combined to predict cytomegalovirus infection status. A later analysis re-examined previously published TCR beta repertoires from 600 to 700 donors and added high-resolution HLA genotyping to investigate patterns of TCR occurrence. Rather than drawing on any new phenotypic data, the later analysis identified candidate immune exposures from TCR beta sequences and the way those sequences occurred across donors. To decide whether each TCR beta V gene segment behaved as functional or pseudogenic, an earlier analysis of fewer than 750 of the donors relied on high-throughput TCR beta sequencing. Donor age, sex, ethnicity and CMV serostatus were compiled alongside the repertoire data. A later genetic analysis used genome-wide SNP genotypes for about 65% of the 666 donors, treating that subset as a discovery cohort. Every repertoire in the discovery cohort had been generated on one and the same sequencing platform. HLA typing covered class I and class II loci at four-digit resolution. The number of typed donors differed by locus: roughly 620-640 for A, B, C, DRB1 and DQB1; approximately 530 for DQA1; 606 for DPA1; and some 450 for DPB1. Roughly 5 DR-DQ haplotypes were handled as single units for association and clustering because linkage in the cohort was strong. Among roughly 400 genotyped donors of the cohort, an average of 235,054 unique TCR beta nucleotide sequences were sequenced per donor, about a sixth of them non-productive.

Inclusive of the bounding cysteine and phenylalanine, the CDR3 is 13 residues long. This entry keeps only the CDR3 DNA: 39 bases, framed from base 1. Taken from the germline V gene, the CDR1 and CDR2 loops are MNHNS and SASEGT. Unmatched junction bases come to 10, with V trimmed by 6 bases and J by 11 bases. In total, about 650 healthy bone marrow donors made up the cohort. Cohort members were all nominally healthy when sampled, although unrecorded immune exposures were likely present. The donor was CMV seropositive and was included in the group of 250 to 350 seropositive cohort members. A peripheral blood sample was collected from each donor, and TCR beta sequencing was performed on peripheral blood mononuclear cells. Genomic DNA extraction from the blood cell samples was performed with the Qiagen DNeasy Blood Extraction Kit. Here is what the overall study found, with its caveats: Some IMGT-functional V segments, including TRBV6-2 and TRBV6-3, could not be distinguished by the 87-base-pair reads and were therefore excluded. When HLA alleles, especially DR and DQ, strongly co-occurred, TCR associations were difficult to assign to individual alleles. An earlier analysis of approximately 590 of the donors showed that most TCR beta V segments appeared in productive rearrangements either about 90% or about 30% of the time, which broadly matched IMGT annotations. Because HLA typing was missing for some donors at each locus, association tests included only the typed subset. In a later analysis, the rate of TCR association differed among HLA loci, with DRB1 alleles having the most associated TCRs and HLA-C alleles having the fewest. Linkage disequilibrium might explain the correlated functional status among segregating V segments, but an unknown experimental factor could not be excluded. In a later analysis, HLA-associated TCR beta chains showed more clonal expansion and lower generation probabilities than non-associated chains that were equally common. This cohort had only TCR beta chains sequenced, and the lack of alpha or paired-chain data limited which features could be detected. Roughly 17 rarely observed V segments, including chromosome 9 orphons, were excluded from the earlier analysis of several hundred of the donors because counts were too low. The authors suggested that the approach could potentially be extended to other disease states and immunological phenotypes. According to a later analysis, parvovirus B19, influenza, CMV and Epstein-Barr virus appeared linked to several top co-occurrence clusters. The sequencing pipeline was judged likely to have produced a cluster of highly shared sequence variants as a technical artifact. V-gene and J-gene trimming of TCR beta chains was associated with a missense DCLRE1C variant in a later genetic analysis, and the association was replicated in an independent cohort. A total of fewer than 200 TCR beta chains were listed by the study as associated with cytomegalovirus. Cytomegalovirus status was reported to be diagnosed by the classifier with high specificity and sensitivity in both the original and validation cohorts. In a later genetic analysis, fewer N-insertions in productive TCRs were reported among donors in an Asian-associated ancestry cluster than the roughly 700-donor mean. Sequencing depth was assumed to be roughly uniform across donors in the presence/absence analyses, though that assumption may not hold. In vitro tests confirmed that a few of the cytomegalovirus-associated TCR beta chains recognize cytomegalovirus antigens. A further reported finding was that TCR beta sequences accurately predicted the HLA-A and HLA-B alleles for most subjects in the first cohort. A later analysis associated around 16,000 TCR beta sequences with specific HLA alleles at a false discovery rate of 0.05. The only immune exposure information available for the cohort was CMV serostatus. Most CMV-associated TCR beta chains appeared to be HLA-restricted in a later analysis, and the HLA associations seemed to be driven largely by CMV exposure. While some public TCRs were present in many individuals, most TCR sequences turned up only very rarely across donors.

Source material: PBMCs. The rearrangement joined TRBV6-1 to TRBJ2-3; the junction holds 8 bases that match TRBD2. This sequence originates from a female donor in good health and CMV-seropositive. The CDR3: CASRTYAGLEQYF. The nucleotides are TGTGCCAGCAGAACATATGCGGGACTAGAGCAGTATTTT.